Listed below are T cell receptor beta chains from one sample, sequenced in a study of blood T cell repertoires in COVID-19. Using immunoSEQ multiplex PCR, the repertoire was profiled, and TCRdb retains in-frame clones only, with some absent. The data hold roughly 30,000 clones, with about two thirds observed a single time. Sequenced input: peripheral blood. Source of these receptors: a boy aged 2-9 years with active or convalescent COVID-19. CDR3s include the opening cysteine and the closing phenylalanine or tryptophan. D genes are given only for firm matches. Clone size is not always given. Where it is, it says once, few, many or a class for expanded clones.

D,length,J,V,size,CDR3,DNA
TRBD1,15,TRBJ1-1,TRBV19,NA,CATLRDRATNTEAFF,TGTGCCACCCTGAGAGACAGGGCAACGAACACTGAAGCTTTCTTT
TRBD1,15,TRBJ2-2,TRBV7-9,few,CASSSRDRGPGELFF,TGTGCCAGCAGCTCAAGGGACAGGGGGCCGGGGGAGCTGTTTTTT
TRBD1,14,TRBJ2-7,TRBV6-6,NA,CASFIGGTGTEQYF,TGTGCCAGCTTCATTGGGGGGACAGGCACCGAGCAGTACTTC
NA,14,TRBJ2-3,TRBV28,NA,CASSLGGRADTQYF,TGTGCCAGCAGTCTAGGGGGGAGGGCAGATACGCAGTATTTT
TRBD1,14,TRBJ2-5,TRBV28,NA,CASSFRRGQETQYF,TGTGCCAGCAGTTTTCGCAGGGGGCAAGAGACCCAGTACTTC
NA,14,TRBJ2-3,TRBV5-1,NA,CASSPSGSTDTQYF,TGCGCCAGCAGCCCCTCGGGGTCCACAGATACGCAGTATTTT
TRBD2,17,TRBJ2-7,TRBV4-3,NA,CASSPGTSGRHRYEQYF,TGCGCCAGCAGCCCCGGGACTAGCGGGAGGCATCGCTACGAGCAGTACTTC
NA,14,TRBJ1-4,TRBV19,NA,CASSIVSDLRKLFF,TGTGCCAGTAGTATAGTATCTGATCTGAGAAAACTGTTTTTT
TRBD2,18,TRBJ2-1,TRBV2,NA,CASSTGTSGTVRVHEQFF,TGTGCCAGCAGTACCGGGACTAGCGGGACCGTGCGGGTCCATGAGCAGTTCTTC
TRBD1,15,TRBJ2-7,TRBV10-3,NA,CAISDGTGYSAEQYF,TGTGCCATCAGTGATGGGACAGGGTACTCCGCCGAGCAGTACTTC